The 27 T cell receptor beta chains below all came from one sample that was sequenced in a study of T cell repertoires in cytomegalovirus infection. Their cognate antigens are unknown. TCRdb reprocessed the reads with MiXCR, giving one entry per CDR3 protein. There are around 300,000 distinct CDR3 sequences in the sample; approximately 25% occur only once, and about 14% lies in the top ten. The sample was cultured PBMCs, taken from culture after CMV antigen stimulation. The receptors were gathered from a human donor in good health (CMV status not recorded). Some clones in this sample may be carry-over from other donors' samples.

V is TRBV19 and J is TRBJ1-1, with no clear D. The CDR3 has 12 residues. The V end was cut by 9 bases, the J end by 4 bases, with 12 bases between. The germline V gene has CDR1 LNHDA and CDR2 SQIVND (reference sequence). DNA of the CDR3: TGTGCCAGCACTTTGCGGAGCACTGAAGCTTTCTTT. As protein: CASTLRSTEAFF. The variable domain in full, completed from reference TRBV19 and TRBJ1-1, reads DGGITQSPKYLFRKEGQNVTLSCEQNLNHDAMYWYRQDPGQGLRLIYYSQIVNDFQKGDIAEGYSVSREKKESFPLTVTSAQKNPTAFYLCASTLRSTEAFFGQGTRLTVV.

This clonotype was picked up one time. The chain employs TRBV9 and TRBJ2-2; TRBD1 matches at 9 bases. The trim removed 3 bases at V and 6 bases at J, leaving 9 bases unmatched. The CDR3 spans 16 residues. Per the germline V gene, CDR1 is SGDLS and CDR2 is YYNGEE. The CDR3 region has the DNA TGTGCCAGCAGCGCCCCGGGACAGGGAAGCGCCGGGGAGCTGTTTTTT. It codes for CASSAPGQGSAGELFF.

This clonotype was detected only a few times. The genes are TRBV20-1 and TRBJ2-7, with 7 bases fitting TRBD1. The CDR3 length is 17 residues. Germline V gene sequence: CDR1 DFQATT, CDR2 SNEGSKA (reference sequence). V dropped 0 bases and J dropped 1; count of bases not matched to a gene: 12. The CDR3: CSARDLTNRGSSYEQYF. CDR3 DNA sequence: TGCAGTGCTAGAGACCTGACCAACAGGGGATCATCCTACGAGCAGTACTTC.

This clonotype appeared a few times. The V call is TRBV5-5, the J call TRBJ1-5; 8 nucleotides line up with TRBD1. The V and J ends lost 4 bases and 4 bases, in that order; junction bases with no gene match: 7. The germline CDR1 and CDR2 sequences are SGHKS and YYEKEE (reference sequence). The CDR3 sequence is 15 residues long. The DNA for the CDR3 is TGTGCCAGCAGCCCCACAGGGGGGTTTAATCAGCCCCAGCATTTT. Protein sequence: CASSPTGGFNQPQHF.

The chain employs TRBV20-1 and TRBJ1-2; the D gene is possibly TRBD1 (5 bases). The length of the CDR3 is 16 residues. Germline CDR1 DFQATT, CDR2 SNEGSKA (reference sequence). Trimming left V 0 bases short and J 0 bases short, with 14 bases between. The CDR3 spells CSARDQNTGSNYGYTF. The CDR3 coding sequence is TGCAGTGCTAGAGATCAAAACACAGGATCTAACTATGGCTACACCTTC.

This clonotype was seen many times. This chain connects TRBV6-2 or TRBV6-3 to TRBJ1-1; TRBD1 might be the D (5 bases). There are 13 residues in the CDR3. Deletions cut 6 bases from V and 4 bases from J, with 12 bases between. Germline V lookup: CDR1 MNHEY, CDR2 SVGEGT. The CDR3 DNA sequence: TGTGCCAGCAGACCCGACAGTTTCACTGAAGCTTTCTTT. Protein: CASRPDSFTEAFF.

The chain is built from TRBV7-6 and TRBJ1-2, with TRBD1 matching 9 bases. Looked up from germline, CDR1 is SGHVS and CDR2 is FNYEAQ. V dropped 4 bases and J dropped 8; count of bases not matched to a gene: 11. The CDR3 is made up of 15 amino acids. CDR3 bases: TGTGCCAGCAGCTCAACTCGGGGACAGGGATACGGCTACACCTTC. This encodes CASSSTRGQGYGYTF.

This clonotype was seen only a few times. This chain links TRBV11-2 with TRBJ1-1, with no clear D. CDR1 SGHAT and CDR2 FQNNGV come from the germline V gene. The CDR3 sequence is 13 residues long. The V and J ends lost 6 bases and 1 base respectively, with 9 bases between them. The CDR3: CASSLTRNTEAFF. In DNA form, the CDR3 reads TGTGCCAGCAGTTTAACCAGGAACACTGAAGCTTTCTTT.

The rearrangement joins TRBV4-1 to TRBJ2-7; 12 positions match TRBD2. The CDR3 is 16 residues long. Per germline, CDR1 MGHRA and CDR2 YSYEKL. Germline trimming cut 3 bases from V and 3 bases from J; bases unmatched to any gene: 6. The CDR3 protein is CASSQELAGGHYEQYV. The CDR3 DNA reads TGCGCCAGCAGCCAGGAACTAGCGGGAGGTCACTACGAGCAGTACGTC.

This clonotype was counted only a few times. The chain recombines TRBV7-2 with TRBJ1-5, with TRBD1 identical over 8 bases. The CDR3 contains 15 residues. After removal of 2 bases from V and 7 bases from J, the junction contained 7 bases not matched to a gene. Looked up from germline, CDR1 is SGHTA and CDR2 is FQGNSA. DNA for the CDR3: TGTGCCAGCAGCTTACAGGGGGCAAATCAGCAGCCCCAGCATTTT. Protein sequence: CASSLQGANQQPQHF.

The genes are TRBV7-8 and TRBJ2-5, with 9 bases matching TRBD1. The CDR3 contains 15 residues. CDR1 and CDR2 (germline): SGHVS, FQNEAQ. The ends lost 1 base at V and 5 bases at J; junction bases unmatched: 5. As DNA, the CDR3 is TGTGCCAGCAGCTTAGACAGGGGGCGTGCGGAGACCCAGTACTTC. The encoded protein is CASSLDRGRAETQYF.

The rearrangement links TRBV6-2 or TRBV6-3 to TRBJ2-7; 11 bases are shared with TRBD2. CDR3 size: 15 residues. The ends lost 4 bases at V and 3 bases at J; junction bases unmatched: 5. Germline loops: CDR1 MNHEY, CDR2 SVGEGT. The CDR3 DNA reads TGTGCCAGCAGTTTGGGGACTAGCGGACGCTACGAGCAGTACGTC. Its protein product is CASSLGTSGRYEQYV.

The genes are TRBV24-1 and TRBJ2-4; TRBD2 might be the D (6 bases). This CDR3 is built from 15 residues. V gave up 4 bases and J gave up 0 bases, with 9 bases separating them. Germline V gene lookup returns CDR1 KGHDR and CDR2 SFDVKD. CDR3 residues: CATSDPGGAKNIQYF. In DNA, the CDR3 is TGTGCCACCAGTGACCCCGGGGGAGCCAAAAACATTCAGTACTTC.

The chain employs TRBV5-4 and TRBJ2-1; 13 bases fit TRBD2. V gave up 4 bases and J gave up 9 bases; unmatched junction bases: 16. Per the germline V gene, CDR1 is SGHNT and CDR2 is YYREEE (reference sequence). The CDR3 has 18 amino acids. In nucleotides, the CDR3 is TGTGCCAGCAGCCACGGGACTAGCGGGAACATCAATCGGGGTGAGCAGTTCTTC. This codes for CASSHGTSGNINRGEQFF.

This clonotype appeared many times. The V and J genes are TRBV7-2 and TRBJ1-1; the match to TRBD1 covers 7 bases. With 4 bases clipped from V and 2 bases from J, the junction kept 7 bases outside the gene matches. CDR1 is SGHTA and CDR2 is FQGNSA in the germline V gene. The CDR3 runs 15 residues. Here the CDR3 DNA reads TGTGCCAGCAGCTCGTCCGGGACAGCAAACACTGAAGCTTTCTTT. This gives the protein CASSSSGTANTEAFF.

The CDR3 here is CASSLEQAPDTQYF. CDR3 nucleotide sequence: TGTGCCAGCAGCTTAGAACAGGCACCAGATACGCAGTATTTT. This rearrangement joins TRBV7-2 to TRBJ2-3; tentative D call: TRBD1 (5 bases). In germline, CDR1 is SGHTA, CDR2 FQGNSA. The CDR3 runs 14 residues. V was cut by 1 base and J by 4 bases, with 9 bases left in between.

Many counts were recorded for this clonotype. CDR3 protein: CASSLGLAVYNEQFF. CDR3 bases: TGTGCCAGCAGCTTAGGTCTAGCGGTATACAATGAGCAGTTCTTC. The chain links TRBV7-2 to TRBJ2-1, with TRBD2 matching over 7 bases. The CDR3 has 15 residues. After removal of 1 base from V and 4 bases from J, the junction contained 4 bases not matched to a gene. CDR1 is SGHTA and CDR2 is FQGNSA in the germline V gene.

The chain joins TRBV7-6 to TRBJ2-7; perhaps TRBD1 as D (6 bases). Trimming shortened V by 5 bases and J by 6 bases, and 23 bases separated the two germline ends. The CDR3 runs to 16 residues. Germline CDR1 is SGHVS and CDR2 is FNYEAQ. The CDR3 spells CASSPRPRGTTVEQYF. The CDR3 DNA follows: TGTGCCAGCAGCCCTCGCCCGAGGGGGACGACGGTCGAGCAGTACTTC.

This chain uses TRBV6-2 or TRBV6-3 with TRBJ2-1; TRBD1 aligns across 7 bases. The length of the CDR3 is 13 residues. The V segment lost 8 bases and the J segment 4 bases; nucleotides outside the gene matches: 5. From germline, CDR1 is MNHEY and CDR2 SVGEGT. CDR3 in DNA: TGTGCCAGCTCGGGACAGCCTTACAATGAGCAGTTCTTC. Protein: CASSGQPYNEQFF.

This clonotype was seen more than once but under ten times. The chain combines TRBV19 with TRBJ2-5; a possible D gene is TRBD1 (6 bases). CDR3 length: 16 amino acids. Per the germline V gene, CDR1 is LNHDA and CDR2 is SQIVND (reference sequence). The germline V and J ends were trimmed by 5 bases and 2 bases, with 18 bases remaining between them. The CDR3 reads CASSATGFGAQETQYF. The CDR3 DNA reads as TGTGCCAGTAGTGCTACAGGGTTTGGGGCTCAAGAGACCCAGTACTTC. The full variable domain, rest sourced from reference TRBV19 and TRBJ2-5, is DGGITQSPKYLFRKEGQNVTLSCEQNLNHDAMYWYRQDPGQGLRLIYYSQIVNDFQKGDIAEGYSVSREKKESFPLTVTSAQKNPTAFYLCASSATGFGAQETQYFGPGTRLLVL.

This clonotype was seen at least ten times. CDR3 sequence: CASSSSGNSYEQYF. The CDR3 DNA sequence: TGTGCCAGCAGCTCGAGCGGGAACTCCTACGAGCAGTACTTC. This rearrangement joins TRBV7-2 to TRBJ2-7; 7 bases align to TRBD2. The CDR3 runs to 14 residues. Trimming cost V 4 bases and J 0 bases; bases outside gene matches: 3. CDR1 is SGHTA, CDR2 FQGNSA, per germline.

This clonotype has more than one count but fewer than ten. This CDR3 is CASSLMRDEQFF. Here the CDR3 DNA reads TGTGCCAGCAGTTTAATGAGGGATGAGCAGTTCTTC. The gene calls are TRBV12-3 or TRBV12-4 and TRBJ2-1; D is perhaps TRBD2 (5 bases). Between the trimmed V and J ends, which lost 2 bases and 8 bases, there was a span of 7 bases. This CDR3 comprises 12 residues.

This clonotype was recorded at least ten times. The chain recombines TRBV20-1 with TRBJ2-1; maybe TRBD2 (5 bases). Per germline, CDR1 DFQATT and CDR2 SNEGSKA (reference sequence). The CDR3 extends over 13 amino acids. V lost 0 bases to trimming and J lost 4 bases, with 7 bases between them. The CDR3 nucleotides are TGCAGTGCTAGAGATAGGACTTACAATGAGCAGTTCTTC. Protein sequence: CSARDRTYNEQFF.

The J gene is TRBJ1-1, the V gene TRBV6-1; 8 nucleotides agree with TRBD1. Losses at the gene ends were 5 bases for V and 8 bases for J; bases not matched to a gene: 4. This CDR3 has 12 residues. Germline V lookup: CDR1 MNHNS, CDR2 SASEGT. The CDR3 here is CASSYRGGEAFF. In nucleotides, the CDR3 is TGTGCCAGCAGTTACAGGGGGGGAGAAGCTTTCTTT.

CDR3 DNA sequence: TGTGCCAGCAGCCTCGGGACTAGCGCTCTGTACGAGCAGTACTTC. Translation: CASSLGTSALYEQYF. The gene calls are TRBV3-1 and TRBJ2-7, with TRBD2 matching 10 bases. CDR1 is LGHDT and CDR2 is YNNKEL in the germline V gene (reference sequence). Losses at the gene ends were 4 bases for V and 4 bases for J; bases not matched to a gene: 7. The CDR3 extends over 15 amino acids.

This clonotype showed up many times. This sequence joins TRBV7-2 and TRBJ2-3, with TRBD2 matching over 7 bases. V trimming: 6 bases; J trimming: 0 bases; junction bases outside the gene matches: 6. Germline loops: CDR1 SGHTA, CDR2 FQGNSA. The CDR3 loop spans 15 amino acids. For the CDR3, the DNA is TGTGCCAGCAGTCCCAGCGGGAAGAGCACAGATACGCAGTATTTT. This gives the protein CASSPSGKSTDTQYF.

V usage is TRBV20-1 and J usage is TRBJ2-1; TRBD2 aligns across 11 bases. Germline-derived CDR1 and CDR2 are DFQATT and SNEGSKA (reference sequence). The J segment lost 5 bases and the V segment lost 1 base, leaving 7 bases of the junction unmatched. This CDR3 has 16 amino acids. As DNA, the CDR3 is TGCAGTGCTAGAGGAGGGACTAGCGGAATAAACAATGAGCAGTTCTTC. Residues: CSARGGTSGINNEQFF.